This TCR beta chain came from a study of blood T cells in healthy people across ages. This CDR3 is built from 16 residues. Germline values: CDR1 SGHDT, CDR2 YYEEEE. A remark on this clonotype: Possible read error: a much larger clone is one base away.

A sample-barcoded 5' primer and a J-beta primer mix were used in a second PCR of roughly 6 to 12 cycles. Every individual sample yielded 2.5 million or more paired-end reads (each containing CDR3). TCRdb reprocessed the 5' RACE reads via MiXCR and lists one record per CDR3 protein. The table has approximately 700,000 distinct CDR3 sequences, about a third seen once. Total RNA extraction produced at least 5.5 micrograms (per sample) for the study. This chain joins TRBV5-6 and TRBJ2-1; D is perhaps TRBD1 (6 bases). The DNA end favors TRBJ2-7, so the J call may be wrong. The sequence came from a woman at least 80 years old in good health. Sequencing used blood. The CDR3 DNA is TGTGCCAGCGGGATACAGGGTACTGGCTCCTACAATGAGCAGTACTTC. It codes for CASGIQGTGSYNEQYF.